This TCR beta chain was sequenced for a study of OX40 agonist ivuxolimab in advanced cancers. Looking at the study overall: Partial responses were achieved by three patients: one hepatocellular carcinoma, two cutaneous melanoma. Study-wide points: Some of the lowest clonal expansion was seen in partial responders at 0.1-3.0 mg/kg. The antigen specificity of the peripheral T cells (those that were expanded) was not determined. Among T cells, CD8+ cells averaged more expanded clones than CD4+ cells.

This table comes from immunoSEQ multiplex PCR, and its TCRdb copy is limited to in-frame clones, with some not included. The sample lists tens of thousands of clones, around 80% seen once, with 4.4% in the top ten. As to this clone: Its antigen is unidentified.

Germline assignment: CDR1 MDHEN and CDR2 SYDVKM. Deletions cut 8 bases from V and 5 bases from J, with 19 bases between. The CDR3 length is 15 residues. The material sequenced was CD4+ or CD8+ T cells sorted from blood, taken in a trial of the OX40 agonist ivuxolimab. The V and J genes are TRBV28 and TRBJ1-5, with D perhaps matching TRBD1 (5 bases). The source of this sequence is an adult with an advanced solid tumor such as melanoma, head and neck, liver or kidney cancer. The CDR3 DNA is TGTGCCAGCGGAGGGACCTCGGCGGGTTATCAGCCCCAGCATTTT. Its protein product is CASGGTSAGYQPQHF.